The 19 T cell receptor beta chains listed next were all sequenced from one sample in a study of T cells after yellow fever vaccination. A single record per CDR3 protein comes from TCRdb applying MiXCR to the 5' RACE reads. The sample records 500,000 to 650,000 distinct CDR3 sequences, about 12% being singletons. The starting material was PBMCs, obtained on the day of the yellow fever booster vaccination. These receptors all come from a young man who received the YFV17D yellow fever vaccine.

The table lists this clonotype with a few counts. The chain's CDR3 is CASSQGAGTYEQYF. CDR3 bases: TGTGCCAGCAGCCAGGGCGCCGGGACCTACGAGCAGTACTTC. The chain has TRBV4-2 and TRBJ2-7; the D gene is possibly TRBD2 (5 bases). CDR1 and CDR2 (germline): LGHNA, YNFKEQ. Trimming removed 3 bases at V and 2 bases at J, with 11 bases between. The CDR3 consists of 14 residues.

The chain recombines TRBV12-3 or TRBV12-4 with TRBJ2-7; 9 nucleotides line up with TRBD1. This CDR3 is 14 amino acids long. The V gene end was trimmed by 6 bases and the J gene end by 5 bases; junction bases not matched to a gene: 8. CDR3 nucleotides: TGTGCCAGCAGAGCCCGACAGGGGGGTCACGAGCAGTACTTC. Translation: CASRARQGGHEQYF.

This clonotype was found a few times. CDR3 in amino acids: CASSRVGASADTQYF. CDR3 sequence (DNA): TGTGCCAGCAGTCGGGTAGGGGCGAGTGCAGATACGCAGTATTTT. The chain recombines TRBV5-5 with TRBJ2-3; possible D gene TRBD1, 5 bases. Deletions cut 5 bases from V and 4 bases from J, with 17 bases between. Germline lookup yields CDR1 SGHKS and CDR2 YYEKEE (reference sequence). The CDR3 is 15 amino acids.

This clonotype came up a few times. The chain uses TRBV5-1 and TRBJ2-5, with TRBD1 identical over 9 bases. Trimming at V came to 3 bases and at J to 5 bases, leaving 8 bases not matched to a gene. CDR1 and CDR2 from the germline V gene are SGHRS and YFSETQ. This CDR3 has 15 amino acids. The CDR3 sequence: CASSSGTGFEETQYF. Written as DNA, the CDR3 is TGCGCCAGCAGCTCCGGGACAGGGTTTGAGGAGACCCAGTACTTC.

This clonotype has just a few counts. J is TRBJ2-1 and V is TRBV7-2, with D perhaps matching TRBD2 (5 bases). V lost 6 bases to trimming and J lost 3 bases, with 15 bases between them. Germline values: CDR1 SGHTA, CDR2 FQGNSA. The CDR3 has 15 residues. For the CDR3, the DNA is TGTGCCAGCAGTCTAGATAGGAGCGGCTACAATGAGCAGTTCTTC. Translating it yields CASSLDRSGYNEQFF. Based on the CDR3 plus reference TRBV7-2 and TRBJ2-1, the full variable domain is GAGVSQSPSNKVTEKGKDVELRCDPISGHTALYWYRQSLGQGLEFLIYFQGNSAPDKSGLPSDRFSAERTGGSVSTLTIQRTQQEDSAVYLCASSLDRSGYNEQFFGPGTRLTVL.

Only a few counts were recorded for this clonotype. The DNA of the CDR3 is TGCGCCAGCATTCCGGGACTAGCAGGGCCAGATACGCAGTATTTT. Protein: CASIPGLAGPDTQYF. The chain uses TRBV5-1 and TRBJ2-3, with TRBD2 identical over 9 bases. This CDR3 has 15 residues. Unmatched junction bases numbered 9, after V lost 6 bases and J lost 4 bases. The germline V gene encodes CDR1 SGHRS and CDR2 YFSETQ.

This clonotype was seen a handful of times. In DNA, the CDR3 is TGTGCCAGCAGCGAATCGATAACCTACGAGCAGTACTTC. Amino acid sequence: CASSESITYEQYF. The gene calls are TRBV6-1 and TRBJ2-7; D is undetermined. CDR1 and CDR2 from the germline V gene are MNHNS and SASEGT. V was pared by 6 bases and J by 2 bases, with 11 bases between. CDR3 length: 13 residues.

In this sample, this clonotype turned up a few times. The V and J genes are TRBV11-1 and TRBJ2-3; 12 bases agree with TRBD2. CDR3 length: 19 residues. With 4 bases clipped from V and 2 bases from J, the junction kept 13 bases outside the gene matches. Germline V gives CDR1 SGHAT, CDR2 FQDESV (reference sequence). The CDR3 DNA reads as TGTGCCAGCAGCTCCAATTCCGGGACTAGCGGGCTGGACACAGATACGCAGTATTTT. It encodes CASSSNSGTSGLDTDTQYF.

V is TRBV5-1 and J is TRBJ2-4; tentative D call: TRBD2 (6 bases). CDR3 length: 15 residues. V dropped 0 bases and J dropped 2 bases, with 9 bases sitting between them. Germline V CDR1 and CDR2: SGHRS, YFSETQ. This chain's CDR3 is CASSLGREPKNIQYF. As DNA, the CDR3 is TGCGCCAGCAGCTTGGGTCGGGAGCCCAAAAACATTCAGTACTTC.

This sequence joins TRBV28 and TRBJ2-3; 7 positions match TRBD2. From germline, CDR1 is MDHEN and CDR2 SYDVKM. The CDR3 spans 16 residues. The V gene end was trimmed by 2 bases and the J gene end by 5 bases; junction bases not matched to a gene: 10. CDR3 protein: CASSLPRREFKDTQYF. The CDR3 DNA follows: TGTGCCAGCAGTTTACCCCGGCGGGAGTTTAAAGATACGCAGTATTTT.

This clonotype was counted between two and nine times. The V gene is TRBV7-2, the J gene TRBJ1-6; D gene ambiguous. V was cut by 1 base and J by 8 bases, with 6 bases left in between. The germline gives CDR1 SGHTA, CDR2 FQGNSA. The CDR3 has 13 residues. Here the CDR3 DNA reads TGTGCCAGCAGCTTAGTCAGTGATTCACCCCTCCACTTT. It yields the protein CASSLVSDSPLHF.

The chain links TRBV7-9 to TRBJ2-4; the D is unclear. V was pared by 1 base and J by 9 bases, with 10 bases between. This CDR3 has 13 amino acids. CDR1 SEHNR and CDR2 FQNEAQ come from the germline V gene (reference sequence). CDR3 in DNA: TGTGCCAGCAGCTTAGGGGGTTGGGGCATTCAGTACTTC. Its protein product is CASSLGGWGIQYF. The whole variable domain, remainder taken from reference TRBV7-9 and TRBJ2-4, is DTGVSQNPRHKITKRGQNVTFRCDPISEHNRLYWYRQTLGQGPEFLTYFQNEAQLEKSRLLSDRFSAERPKGSFSTLEIQRTEQGDSAMYLCASSLGGWGIQYFGAGTRLSVL.

The gene calls are TRBV15 and TRBJ2-7; possibly TRBD2 for D (5 bases). Looked up from germline, CDR1 is LNHNV and CDR2 is YYDKDF (reference sequence). This CDR3 is built from 14 residues. Trimming took 3 bases from V and 2 from J, leaving 11 bases between them. CDR3 protein: CATSRTAGPYEQYF. CDR3 DNA sequence: TGTGCCACCAGCAGGACGGCGGGCCCCTACGAGCAGTACTTC.

This clonotype occurred a few times. The chain has TRBV12-3 or TRBV12-4 and TRBJ1-2; D is undetermined. The CDR3 has 12 amino acids. Trimming cost V 4 bases and J 8 bases, with 11 bases left between them. The CDR3 coding sequence is TGTGCCAGCAGTTCCCTAACGGAGGGCTACACCTTC. Translated, it gives CASSSLTEGYTF.

V gene TRBV29-1 combines with J gene TRBJ1-1, with 7 bases identical to TRBD1. Germline assignment: CDR1 SQVTM and CDR2 ANQGSEA. This CDR3 has 12 residues. V shed 5 bases, J shed 6 bases, and the junction held 6 bases outside the gene matches. This CDR3 reads CSVPLQGAEAFF. CDR3 nucleotide sequence: TGCAGCGTTCCTCTCCAGGGGGCTGAAGCTTTCTTT.

This clonotype was counted only a few times. The rearrangement joins TRBV9 to TRBJ2-1, with unresolved D. The CDR3 has 12 residues. Trimming shortened V by 3 bases and J by 9 bases, and 10 bases separated the two germline ends. CDR1 is SGDLS and CDR2 is YYNGEE in the germline V gene. The CDR3 DNA follows: TGTGCCAGCAGCGCCTCATACGGTGAGCAGTTCTTC. As protein: CASSASYGEQFF.

This clonotype was seen at least ten times. The V gene is TRBV7-2, the J gene TRBJ2-7, with TRBD2 as a possible D gene (6 bases). V shed 2 bases and J shed 2 bases, with 13 bases lying between them. Germline V gene sequence: CDR1 SGHTA, CDR2 FQGNSA. CDR3 length equals 15 residues. The CDR3 region is CASSLSSAGPYEQYF. CDR3 DNA: TGTGCCAGCAGCTTATCATCAGCGGGCCCCTACGAGCAGTACTTC.

This clonotype has a handful of counts. The CDR3 DNA follows: TGTGCCAGCAGGAATCCGACAGGGCGGAACACTGAAGCTTTCTTT. Translating gives CASRNPTGRNTEAFF. V usage is TRBV12-3 or TRBV12-4 and J usage is TRBJ1-1; 7 bases are a match to TRBD1. Trimming removed 6 bases from V and 1 base from J; junction bases left unmatched: 8. This CDR3 contains 15 residues.

This clonotype occurred a few times. The chain is built from TRBV20-1 and TRBJ2-1; 8 nucleotides agree with TRBD2. The CDR3 consists of 14 residues. Trimming cost V 7 bases and J 4 bases; bases outside gene matches: 9. CDR1 is DFQATT and CDR2 is SNEGSKA in the germline V gene (reference sequence). The CDR3 DNA reads as TGCAGTGTTTCCCTAGCGGGCCTATACAATGAGCAGTTCTTC. Residues: CSVSLAGLYNEQFF.